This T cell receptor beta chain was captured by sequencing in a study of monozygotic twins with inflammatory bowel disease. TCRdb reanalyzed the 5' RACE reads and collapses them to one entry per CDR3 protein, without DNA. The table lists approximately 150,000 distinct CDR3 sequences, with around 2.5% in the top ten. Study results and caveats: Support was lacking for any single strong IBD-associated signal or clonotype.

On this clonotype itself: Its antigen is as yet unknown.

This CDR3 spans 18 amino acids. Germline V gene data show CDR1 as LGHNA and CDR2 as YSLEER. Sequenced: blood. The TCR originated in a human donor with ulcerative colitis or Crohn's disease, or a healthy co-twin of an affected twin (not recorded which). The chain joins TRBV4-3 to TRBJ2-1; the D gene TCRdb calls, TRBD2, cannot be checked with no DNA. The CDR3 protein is CASSQNWASGVSYNEQFF.